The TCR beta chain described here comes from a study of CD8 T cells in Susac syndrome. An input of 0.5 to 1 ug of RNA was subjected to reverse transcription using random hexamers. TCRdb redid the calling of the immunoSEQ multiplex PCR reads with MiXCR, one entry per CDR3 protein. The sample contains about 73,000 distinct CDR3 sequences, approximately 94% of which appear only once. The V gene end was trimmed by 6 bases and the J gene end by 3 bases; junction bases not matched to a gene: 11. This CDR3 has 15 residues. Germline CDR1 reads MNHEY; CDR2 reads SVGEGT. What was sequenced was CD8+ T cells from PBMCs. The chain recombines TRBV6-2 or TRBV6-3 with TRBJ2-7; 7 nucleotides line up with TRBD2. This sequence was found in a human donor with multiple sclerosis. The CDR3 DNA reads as TGTGCCAGCAGCCCTTTTACTAGCGCCTTCTACGAGCAGTACTTC. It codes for CASSPFTSAFYEQYF.